This T cell receptor beta chain is drawn from a study of blood T cells in healthy people across ages. Whole-study context: There was about one barcoded beta molecule captured by template switching per two T cells.

It was with a sample-barcoded 5' primer and a J-beta primer mix that a second PCR of roughly 7 to 11 cycles was run. TCRdb ran MiXCR on the 5' RACE reads and lists one entry per CDR3 protein. Of 1,300,000 or so distinct CDR3 sequences listed, 59% were seen once; the top ten hold 6.5% to 8.5%. The CDR3 runs 13 residues. The ends were cut back, 4 bases at V and 1 base at J, with 10 bases in the middle. The germline V gene has CDR1 SQVTM and CDR2 ANQGSEA. This clonotype was found a few times. The clonotype comes from a man aged 18 to 35 in good health. The sequenced sample was blood. The genes are TRBV29-1 and TRBJ2-5; no firm D call. The CDR3 DNA sequence: TGCAGCGTTGGTCAGGCAAGCCAAGAGACCCAGTACTTC. Amino acid sequence: CSVGQASQETQYF. Full variable domain (remainder filled in from reference TRBV29-1 and TRBJ2-5): SAVISQKPSRDICQRGTSLTIQCQVDSQVTMMFWYRQQPGQSLTLIATANQGSEATYESGFVIDKFPISRPNLTFSTLTVSNMSPEDSSIYLCSVGQASQETQYFGPGTRLLVL.